The 11 T cell receptor beta chains below come from one sample, sequenced in a study of Graves' ophthalmopathy and Graves' hyperthyroidism. Researchers took RNA transcripts and amplified TCR beta CDR3 regions from them. Amplification began with first-round RT-PCR using HTBI primers, then second-round multiplex PCR was performed. TCRdb redid the calling of the multiplex PCR reads with MiXCR, one entry per CDR3 protein. Among 300,000 to 400,000 distinct CDR3 sequences listed, approximately 18% were seen once. Sequencing used peripheral blood. These receptors were obtained from an adult woman with stable Graves' hyperthyroidism.

This clonotype has ten or more counts. This chain connects TRBV11-2 to TRBJ1-6; no firm D call. The CDR3 is 14 residues long. Deletions cut 1 base from V and 4 bases from J, with 5 bases between. Germline V lookup: CDR1 SGHAT, CDR2 FQNNGV. CDR3 protein: CASSLGAYNSPLHF. In DNA, the CDR3 is TGTGCCAGCAGCTTAGGTGCATATAATTCACCCCTCCACTTT. The full variable domain, with the rest looked up from reference TRBV11-2 and TRBJ1-6, is EAGVAQSPRYKIIEKRQSVAFWCNPISGHATLYWYQQILGQGPKLLIQFQNNGVVDDSQLPKDRFSAERLKGVDSTLKIQPAKLEDSAVYLCASSLGAYNSPLHFGNGTRLTVT.

This clonotype appeared many times. The J gene is TRBJ1-3, the V gene TRBV7-2, with D tentatively TRBD1 (5 bases). Germline CDR1 and CDR2: SGHTA and FQGNSA. Trimming pared 1 base from V and 0 bases from J, leaving 10 bases between. The CDR3 consists of 16 residues. CDR3 nucleotide sequence: TGTGCCAGCAGCTTAGTTTCAGGGAACTCTGGAAACACCATATATTTT. It encodes CASSLVSGNSGNTIYF.

This clonotype appeared many times. The J gene is TRBJ1-1, the V gene TRBV7-9; TRBD1 might be the D (6 bases). Trimming shortened V by 7 bases and J by 2 bases, and 17 bases separated the two germline ends. The CDR3 covers 15 residues. The V gene's germline CDR1 is SEHNR and CDR2 FQNEAQ (reference sequence). Written as DNA, the CDR3 is TGTGCCAGCAACCTGGGGGGCGAACCTAACACTGAAGCTTTCTTT. Translating it yields CASNLGGEPNTEAFF. Looking up the rest from reference TRBV7-9 and TRBJ1-1 gives the full variable domain: DTGVSQNPRHKITKRGQNVTFRCDPISEHNRLYWYRQTLGQGPEFLTYFQNEAQLEKSRLLSDRFSAERPKGSFSTLEIQRTEQGDSAMYLCASNLGGEPNTEAFFGQGTRLTVV.

This clonotype occurred many times. The chain combines TRBV7-2 with TRBJ1-2, with D maybe TRBD1 (5 bases). The V and J ends lost 5 bases and 0 bases respectively, with 13 bases between them. Germline-derived CDR1 and CDR2 are SGHTA and FQGNSA. CDR3 size: 15 residues. In DNA, the CDR3 is TGTGCCAGCAGCCCCATGGGGACGGCTAACTATGGCTACACCTTC. Translated, it gives CASSPMGTANYGYTF.

The rearrangement links TRBV25-1 to TRBJ2-7; tentatively, D is TRBD2 (5 bases). V lost 5 bases to trimming and J lost 3 bases, with 11 bases between them. Per the germline V gene, CDR1 is MGHDK and CDR2 is SYGVNS. This CDR3 is 13 amino acids long. The CDR3 DNA sequence: TGTGCCAGCAGTCACGGGGATTTCTACGAGCAGTACTTC. Translation gives CASSHGDFYEQYF.

About this clonotype: An end of the junction does not agree with germline; a read error may underlie this. The chain is built from TRBV12-3 or TRBV12-4 and TRBJ1-6; 7 nucleotides agree with TRBD1. The CDR3 consists of 14 residues. The CDR3 protein is CASRGRGPDSHLHF. Written as DNA, the CDR3 is TGTGCCAGCAGGGGGAGGGGGCCCGATTCACACCTCCACTTT.

As to this clonotype: Sequence at one end of the junction differs from germline and may be a read error. The CDR3 DNA follows: TGTGCCAGCAGCCAGGACGGCCGGGGGGACTTC. This encodes CASSQDGRGDF. The V gene is TRBV3-1, the J gene TRBJ2-5, with 7 bases lining up with TRBD2. This CDR3 region has 11 residues. Germline V gene lookup returns CDR1 LGHDT and CDR2 YNNKEL (reference sequence).

Points on this clonotype: One base away lies a much larger clone, so this may be a sequencing read error. The V call is TRBV20-1, the J call TRBJ1-1; D gene unclear. Germline V gene sequence: CDR1 DFQATT, CDR2 SNEGSKA (reference sequence). This CDR3 has 14 amino acids. The CDR3: CSVLFSAVNTEACF. The DNA for the CDR3 is TGCAGTGTACTATTTTCGGCCGTGAACACTGAAGCTTGCTTT.

In its sample, this clonotype was seen many times. The genes are TRBV30 and TRBJ2-7; 11 positions match TRBD2. The CDR3 covers 15 residues. In germline, CDR1 is GTSNPN, CDR2 SVGIG (reference sequence). The J segment lost 7 bases and the V segment lost 0 bases, leaving 8 bases of the junction unmatched. The CDR3 DNA sequence: TGTGCCTGGAGTGTTACACTAGCGGGAGCGGGTGAGCAGTACTTC. This encodes CAWSVTLAGAGEQYF.

There are many counts of this clonotype. The chain employs TRBV28 and TRBJ1-1, with D unresolved. CDR1 is MDHEN, CDR2 SYDVKM, per germline. V was shortened by 10 bases and J by 3 bases, with 21 bases between the two germline ends. The CDR3 spans 15 residues. The CDR3 nucleotides are TGTGCCATCACAAGCGGGTCCGTTGAGTACACTGAAGCTTTCTTT. Protein: CAITSGSVEYTEAFF.

This sequence joins TRBV20-1 and TRBJ2-7; 11 bases are shared with TRBD2. From germline, CDR1 is DFQATT and CDR2 SNEGSKA (reference sequence). V was pared by 3 bases and J by 1 base, with 8 bases of the junction left unmatched. The CDR3 sequence is 16 residues long. CDR3 sequence: CSARGTSGYPSYEQYF. The CDR3 coding sequence is TGCAGTGCTAGGGGGACTAGCGGCTACCCTTCCTACGAGCAGTACTTC.